This T cell receptor (beta chain) was identified during a study of T cells in Graves' hyperthyroidism and ophthalmopathy. This clonotype has a handful of counts. Using RNA transcripts as the source, TCR beta CDR3 regions were amplified. RT-PCR in the first round (using the HTBI primer set) targeted the TCR CDR3. TCRdb used MiXCR to reprocess the multiplex PCR reads, holding one entry per CDR3 protein. The table shows some 510,000 distinct CDR3 sequences, with about 20% occurring only once. Germline V lookup: CDR1 LNHNV, CDR2 YYDKDF (reference sequence). Trimming cost V 0 bases and J 3 bases; bases outside gene matches: 5. This CDR3 spans 17 amino acids.

The receptor was isolated from a young man with Graves' hyperthyroidism. The gene calls are TRBV15 and TRBJ2-3, with 11 bases identical to TRBD2. The material sequenced was blood. Here the CDR3 reads CATSRDRLAGTTDTQYF. The DNA for the CDR3 is TGTGCCACCAGCAGAGATCGACTAGCGGGGACTACAGATACGCAGTATTTT.